This T cell receptor (beta chain) was retrieved from a study of cytomegalovirus exposure and HLA in healthy donors. Amplification used 60 Vbeta primers and 13 Jbeta primers. Assay: immunoSEQ multiplex PCR; the TCRdb copy retains only in-frame clones and omits some. The top ten clones hold 0.2% to 0.3% of a sample with 150,000 to 200,000 clones, about 90% of them seen once. In germline, CDR1 is SEHNR, CDR2 FQNEAQ (reference sequence). The CDR3 consists of 15 residues. Deletions cut 1 base from V and 1 base from J, with 10 bases between. This sequence originates from a girl younger than two in good health and CMV-seronegative. This chain uses TRBV7-9 with TRBJ1-1, with D possibly matching TRBD1 (5 bases). What was sequenced was PBMCs. DNA of the CDR3: TGTGCCAGCAGCTTAGTCACGGGGGGGAACACTGAAGCTTTCTTT. This codes for CASSLVTGGNTEAFF. The full variable domain, completed using reference TRBV7-9 and TRBJ1-1, is DTGVSQNPRHKITKRGQNVTFRCDPISEHNRLYWYRQTLGQGPEFLTYFQNEAQLEKSRLLSDRFSAERPKGSFSTLEIQRTEQGDSAMYLCASSLVTGGNTEAFFGQGTRLTVV.